The T cell receptor beta chain under discussion was sequenced for a study of identifying expanded T cells in peripheral blood. Study-wide findings and caveats: Across healthy donors, higher total template counts meant significantly greater approximately 2-week count variance. About 1.2 clones differed between technical replicates, versus about 15 and 19 over time.

The table came from immunoSEQ multiplex PCR; TCRdb's copy has only in-frame clones and leaves some out. This table holds about 130,000 clones, approximately 86% found once. Germline V gives CDR1 SGHNT, CDR2 YYREEE (reference sequence). V lost 1 base to trimming and J lost 2 bases, with 4 bases between them. The CDR3 totals 13 residues. During the collection period, no donor immune events like infections were recorded. Comments on this clone: Its cognate antigen is unknown.

V gene TRBV5-4 combines with J gene TRBJ2-1; D gene ambiguous. Input material: blood. The source of this sequence is a person aged 18 to 70 in good health. The CDR3 DNA follows: TGTGCCAGCAGCTTGAACACCTACAATGAGCAGTTCTTC. This translates into CASSLNTYNEQFF.